Listed here are 3 T cell receptor beta chains from one sample, sequenced in a study of blood T cell repertoires in COVID-19. Only in-frame clones appear in the TCRdb table, and some are missing; sequencing was by immunoSEQ multiplex PCR. This sample has under 250,000 clones, with roughly four fifths found just once. Sequenced: peripheral blood. The receptors were sampled from a man younger than 40 who had recovered from COVID-19.

This chain joins TRBV2 and TRBJ2-3, with 8 bases matching TRBD2. The CDR3 contains 17 residues. The V gene end was trimmed by 4 bases and the J gene end by 4 bases; junction bases not matched to a gene: 13. Germline CDR1 SNHLY, CDR2 FYNNEI. As DNA, the CDR3 is TGTGCCAGCAGTGCTACCCCCGGGGGGGCCGTCTCAGATACGCAGTATTTT. This sequence encodes CASSATPGGAVSDTQYF.

This clone was seen once. The rearrangement joins TRBV7-9 to TRBJ1-2; TRBD1 agrees at 8 bases. The CDR3 is made up of 14 amino acids. Per germline, CDR1 SEHNR and CDR2 FQNEAQ (reference sequence). The J segment lost 3 bases and the V segment lost 4 bases, leaving 4 bases of the junction unmatched. The CDR3 sequence is CASSSTGADYGYTF. CDR3 coding DNA: TGTGCCAGCAGCTCGACAGGGGCGGACTATGGCTACACCTTC.

In this sample, this clone turned up once. The chain uses TRBV29-1 and TRBJ1-2; D might be TRBD1 (5 bases). Germline-derived CDR1 and CDR2 are SQVTM and ANQGSEA. This CDR3 has 13 amino acids. The germline V and J ends were trimmed by 3 bases and 8 bases, with 16 bases remaining between them. As DNA, the CDR3 is TGCAGCGTTGACGGAGGAGGCGGGGACGGCTACACCTTC. Translating gives CSVDGGGGDGYTF.